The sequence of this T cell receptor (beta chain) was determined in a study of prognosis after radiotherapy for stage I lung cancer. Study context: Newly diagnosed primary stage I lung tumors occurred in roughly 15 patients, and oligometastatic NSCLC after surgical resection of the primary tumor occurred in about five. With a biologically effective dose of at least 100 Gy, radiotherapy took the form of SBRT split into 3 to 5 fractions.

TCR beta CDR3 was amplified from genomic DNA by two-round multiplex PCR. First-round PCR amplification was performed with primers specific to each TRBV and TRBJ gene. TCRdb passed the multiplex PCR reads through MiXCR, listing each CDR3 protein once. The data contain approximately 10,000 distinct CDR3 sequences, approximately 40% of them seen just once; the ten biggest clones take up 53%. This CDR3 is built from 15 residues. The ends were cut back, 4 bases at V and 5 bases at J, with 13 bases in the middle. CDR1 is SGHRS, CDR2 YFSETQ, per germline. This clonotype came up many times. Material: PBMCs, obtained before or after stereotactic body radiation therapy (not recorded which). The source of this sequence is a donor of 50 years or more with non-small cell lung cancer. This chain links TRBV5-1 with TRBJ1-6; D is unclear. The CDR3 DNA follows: TGCGCCAGCAGCGCGGACGGCCAAAATAATTCACCCCTCCACTTT. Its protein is CASSADGQNNSPLHF.